The 29 T cell receptor beta chains reported below all come from one sample, sequenced in a study of T cell responses to AZD1222 COVID-19 vaccine. This table comes from immunoSEQ multiplex PCR, and its TCRdb copy is limited to in-frame clones, with some not included. The sample has 60,000 to 100,000 clones, roughly nine tenths seen once. The input for sequencing was peripheral blood, taken on day 0 of AZD1222 vaccination. Source of these receptors: an adult in good health.

The chain recombines TRBV9 with TRBJ1-1, with unresolved D. The CDR3 is 13 residues long. Germline V gene data show CDR1 as SGDLS and CDR2 as YYNGEE. The germline V and J ends were trimmed by 7 bases and 1 base, with 11 bases remaining between them. CDR3 amino acids: CASLPSQNTEAFF. In nucleotides, the CDR3 is TGTGCCAGCCTCCCCAGCCAGAACACTGAAGCTTTCTTT.

This chain uses TRBV6-6 with TRBJ2-1; perhaps TRBD2 as D (5 bases). The germline V gene has CDR1 MNHNY and CDR2 SVGAGI (reference sequence). The V and J ends lost 2 bases and 9 bases respectively, with 14 bases between them. The CDR3 extends over 14 amino acids. DNA for the CDR3: TGTGCCAGCAGTTACGACTATTCTAGTTCTGAGCAGTTCTTC. It codes for CASSYDYSSSEQFF.

This chain links TRBV6-1 with TRBJ2-2; 7 bases align to TRBD1. The CDR3 is 17 residues long. The germline V gene encodes CDR1 MNHNS and CDR2 SASEGT. V trimming: 4 bases; J trimming: 4 bases; junction bases outside the gene matches: 12. The CDR3 region has the DNA TGTGCCAGCAGTGTCCGACAGGGCTCCTTGTCCACCGGGGAGCTGTTTTTT. Amino acid sequence: CASSVRQGSLSTGELFF.

The V gene is TRBV7-9, the J gene TRBJ1-5; tentatively, D is TRBD1 (6 bases). Between the trimmed V and J ends, which lost 2 bases and 5 bases, there was a span of 13 bases. The CDR3 has 15 amino acids. CDR1 and CDR2 (germline): SEHNR, FQNEAQ (reference sequence). CDR3 sequence: CASSLLLGADQPQHF. The DNA of the CDR3 is TGTGCCAGCAGCTTATTATTGGGGGCCGATCAGCCCCAGCATTTT.

V is TRBV2 and J is TRBJ1-2, with 9 bases aligning to TRBD1. Trimming took 6 bases from V and 13 from J; bases not matched to a gene: 6. Germline assignment: CDR1 SNHLY and CDR2 FYNNEI. The CDR3 contains 11 residues. In nucleotides, the CDR3 is TGTGCCAGCAGCGAGGACAGGGGAAGCACCTTC. It codes for CASSEDRGSTF.

CDR3 region: CASSLATSGKYNEQFF. CDR3 sequence (DNA): TGCGCCAGCAGCTTGGCGACTAGCGGGAAGTACAATGAGCAGTTCTTC. This chain uses TRBV5-1 with TRBJ2-1; 11 bases fit TRBD2. The germline V gene encodes CDR1 SGHRS and CDR2 YFSETQ. V lost 0 bases to trimming and J lost 4 bases; unmatched junction nucleotides: 3. The CDR3 contains 16 residues.

Comments on this clone: A junction boundary mismatches the germline segment, possibly from a read error. The chain carries TRBV6-6 and TRBJ1-5, with unresolved D. Germline CDR1 reads MNHNY; CDR2 reads SVGAGI (reference sequence). The CDR3 is 14 residues long. This CDR3 is CASSSGYSDQPQHF. Here the CDR3 DNA reads TGTGCCAGCAGTTCTGGGTATAGCGATCAGCCCCAGCATTTT.

V and J are TRBV7-6 and TRBJ1-4; maybe TRBD1 (6 bases). The ends were cut back, 6 bases at V and 2 bases at J, with 16 bases in the middle. There are 16 residues in the CDR3. The germline V gene encodes CDR1 SGHVS and CDR2 FNYEAQ. The CDR3 is CASSSSRGGTNEKLFF. CDR3 sequence (DNA): TGTGCCAGCAGTTCCTCACGGGGGGGCACTAATGAAAAACTGTTTTTT.

V and J are TRBV4-2 and TRBJ1-3; no clear D gene. The germline V and J ends were trimmed by 8 bases and 0 bases, with 8 bases remaining between them. Germline CDR1 LGHNA, CDR2 YNFKEQ. The CDR3 loop spans 13 amino acids. The CDR3 region is CASRLNSGNTIYF. Here the CDR3 DNA reads TGTGCCAGCCGACTAAACTCTGGAAACACCATATATTTT.

The chain is built from TRBV6-2 or TRBV6-3 and TRBJ1-4; D is undetermined. From germline, CDR1 is MNHEY and CDR2 SVGEGT. V lost 0 bases to trimming and J lost 8 bases, with 7 bases between them. There are 13 residues in the CDR3. Written as DNA, the CDR3 is TGTGCCAGCAGTTACTCGAACGAGGAAAAACTGTTTTTT. It encodes CASSYSNEEKLFF.

This clone was seen only a few times. The rearrangement uses TRBV6-6 and TRBJ1-4, with 7 nucleotides matching TRBD1. V was clipped by 5 bases and J by 7 bases; unmatched bases: 16. The CDR3 covers 17 residues. Germline assignment: CDR1 MNHNY and CDR2 SVGAGI (reference sequence). The DNA for the CDR3 is TGTGCCAGCAGTCAGTACCCTCCACAGGGGTATGGTGAAAAACTGTTTTTT. This gives the protein CASSQYPPQGYGEKLFF.

The chain joins TRBV27 to TRBJ1-5; weak D call: TRBD1 (5 bases). Per the germline V gene, CDR1 is MNHEY and CDR2 is SMNVEV (reference sequence). Trimming pared 4 bases from V and 6 bases from J, leaving 13 bases between. The CDR3 runs to 14 residues. CDR3 DNA: TGTGCCAGCAGTTACAAAGGGGTAGGTCAGCCCCAGCATTTT. This gives the protein CASSYKGVGQPQHF.

The chain recombines TRBV15 with TRBJ1-3, with 7 bases lining up with TRBD1. Germline trimming cut 0 bases from V and 3 bases from J; bases unmatched to any gene: 5. The CDR3 covers 16 residues. Per the germline V gene, CDR1 is LNHNV and CDR2 is YYDKDF (reference sequence). The CDR3 here is CATSRDKGAGGNTIYF. DNA of the CDR3: TGTGCCACCAGCAGAGATAAGGGGGCTGGTGGAAACACCATATATTTT.

The chain combines TRBV7-9 with TRBJ2-1, with 10 bases aligning to TRBD2. This CDR3 has 15 amino acids. The V and J ends lost 5 bases and 7 bases, in that order; junction bases with no gene match: 8. Germline loops: CDR1 SEHNR, CDR2 FQNEAQ (reference sequence). CDR3 residues: CASSRRLAGVNEQFF. In DNA, the CDR3 is TGTGCCAGCAGCCGCCGACTAGCGGGTGTTAATGAGCAGTTCTTC.

CDR3 sequence: CASSPPIWDLRYEQYF. The CDR3 DNA is TGTGCCAGCTCACCACCTATTTGGGACCTAAGGTACGAGCAGTACTTC. This sequence joins TRBV18 and TRBJ2-7; D possibly uses TRBD1 or TRBD2 (5 bases each). The germline gives CDR1 KGHSH, CDR2 LQKENI. This CDR3 spans 16 amino acids. Trimming removed 0 bases from V and 4 bases from J, with 16 bases in between.

CDR3 DNA sequence: TGTGCCAGCGGAAAAACCGGGACGCCTTCGACCGTTGAGCAGTTCTTC. Translating gives CASGKTGTPSTVEQFF. The chain employs TRBV6-6 and TRBJ2-1; D tentatively reads TRBD1 or TRBD2 (5 bases each). Germline CDR1 MNHNY, CDR2 SVGAGI (reference sequence). The V end was cut by 8 bases, the J end by 9 bases, with 26 bases between. The CDR3 extends over 16 amino acids.

The rearrangement links TRBV12-3 or TRBV12-4 to TRBJ2-5, with TRBD2 as a possible D gene (6 bases). Trimming stripped 6 bases from V and 4 bases from J, with 12 bases between. The CDR3 runs to 13 residues. The CDR3 DNA is TGTGCCAGCAGACTAGGGAGGTTAGAGACCCAGTACTTC. Its translation: CASRLGRLETQYF.

The chain links TRBV6-6 to TRBJ1-2; TRBD1 might be the D (5 bases). Germline V gene lookup returns CDR1 MNHNY and CDR2 SVGAGI (reference sequence). Trimming took off 2 bases at V and 4 bases at J, with 8 bases between the two ends. The CDR3 runs to 13 residues. In DNA, the CDR3 is TGTGCCAGCAGTTACGGGGCCTTCTATGGCTACACCTTC. Its translation: CASSYGAFYGYTF.

In DNA, the CDR3 is TGTGCCAGCAGCCAAGTCAGGAGTAATTCACCCCTCCACTTT. This gives the protein CASSQVRSNSPLHF. This chain joins TRBV14 and TRBJ1-6; no clear D. This CDR3 is 14 amino acids long. The germline V gene has CDR1 SGHDN and CDR2 FVKESK. The V and J ends lost 1 base and 6 bases respectively, with 7 bases between them.

V is TRBV20-1 and J is TRBJ2-3, with unresolved D. Germline CDR1 reads DFQATT; CDR2 reads SNEGSKA (reference sequence). V lost 3 bases and J 6 bases, leaving 16 bases between the germline ends. The CDR3 covers 14 residues. CDR3 sequence reads: CSASRMVADDTQYF. Written as DNA, the CDR3 is TGCAGTGCTAGTAGAATGGTAGCAGACGATACGCAGTATTTT.

The chain links TRBV11-2 to TRBJ2-7, with D uncertain. Trimming took 0 bases from V and 6 from J, leaving 12 bases between them. This CDR3 has 14 residues. Looked up from germline, CDR1 is SGHAT and CDR2 is FQNNGV. Here the CDR3 reads CASSLDRGAGEQYF. The CDR3 bases are TGTGCCAGCAGCTTAGATCGAGGAGCAGGCGAGCAGTACTTC.

This chain connects TRBV18 to TRBJ1-1, with D tentatively TRBD1 (6 bases). The ends were cut back, 4 bases at V and 1 base at J, with 10 bases in the middle. CDR1 KGHSH and CDR2 LQKENI come from the germline V gene. The CDR3 is made up of 14 amino acids. The CDR3, as DNA: TGTGCCAGCTCACTACAGGGTCCGAACACTGAAGCTTTCTTT. Its protein product is CASSLQGPNTEAFF.

The chain carries TRBV19 and TRBJ2-3, with 7 bases identical to TRBD2. Germline V gene data show CDR1 as LNHDA and CDR2 as SQIVND (reference sequence). The CDR3 spans 14 residues. The J segment lost 6 bases and the V segment lost 5 bases, leaving 8 bases of the junction unmatched. This CDR3 reads CASSPRTRGDTQYF. As DNA, the CDR3 is TGTGCCAGTAGTCCACGGACTAGAGGGGATACGCAGTATTTT.

Only one count was recorded for this clone. The rearrangement uses TRBV6-1 and TRBJ1-1, with D possibly being TRBD1 (6 bases). CDR1 MNHNS and CDR2 SASEGT come from the germline V gene. The CDR3 runs to 14 residues. Trimming removed 3 bases from V and 0 bases from J, with 8 bases in between. The DNA for the CDR3 is TGTGCCAGCAGTGATCAGGGGCTGAACACTGAAGCTTTCTTT. Translated, it gives CASSDQGLNTEAFF.

This chain links TRBV5-5 with TRBJ1-1; D uncertain. Trimming stripped 0 bases from V and 0 bases from J, with 15 bases between. The CDR3 runs 17 residues. Germline CDR1 SGHKS, CDR2 YYEKEE (reference sequence). The CDR3 nucleotides read TGTGCCAGCAGCTTGGAAGTGCCCAGGCGCTTGAACACTGAAGCTTTCTTT. This encodes CASSLEVPRRLNTEAFF. The whole variable domain, filled in from reference TRBV5-5 and TRBJ1-1, reads DAGVTQSPTHLIKTRGQQVTLRCSPISGHKSVSWYQQVLGQGPQFIFQYYEKEERGRGNFPDRFSARQFPNYSSELNVNALLLGDSALYLCASSLEVPRRLNTEAFFGQGTRLTVV.

The J gene is TRBJ1-3, the V gene TRBV12-3 or TRBV12-4; weak D call: TRBD1 (6 bases). This CDR3 has 13 amino acids. The ends were cut back, 5 bases at V and 1 base at J, with 6 bases in the middle. In nucleotides, the CDR3 is TGTGCCAGCAGTGACAGGTCTGGAAACACCATATATTTT. Its protein product is CASSDRSGNTIYF.

The V and J genes are TRBV27 and TRBJ2-7; 7 bases agree with TRBD1. The germline V gene has CDR1 MNHEY and CDR2 SMNVEV (reference sequence). The CDR3 spans 15 residues. V gave up 5 bases and J gave up 4 bases; unmatched junction bases: 11. The CDR3 protein is CASSPRGLLGYEQYF. CDR3 bases: TGTGCCAGCAGTCCTAGGGGGCTTTTGGGGTACGAGCAGTACTTC.

The J gene is TRBJ1-5, the V gene TRBV18; no reliable D call. CDR3 length: 13 amino acids. Trimming left V 5 bases short and J 5 bases short, with 10 bases between. The germline V gene has CDR1 KGHSH and CDR2 LQKENI. CDR3 sequence reads: CASSSGVYQPQHF. In DNA form, the CDR3 reads TGTGCCAGCTCATCCGGGGTGTATCAGCCCCAGCATTTT.

The CDR3 coding sequence is TGTGCCAGCAGTTGGACAGGGAGGTCCTACGAGCAGTACTTC. The encoded protein is CASSWTGRSYEQYF. The rearrangement joins TRBV27 to TRBJ2-7; 8 bases are a match to TRBD1. Unmatched junction bases numbered 3, after V lost 4 bases and J lost 1 base. This CDR3 contains 14 residues. CDR1 and CDR2 from the germline V gene are MNHEY and SMNVEV (reference sequence).